Below, 22 T cell receptor beta chains from the same sample are listed, as sequenced in a study of beta chain features in type 1 diabetes. As every portion of the isolated RNA was reverse transcribed, the sequencing read expressed TCRB transcripts. Assay used: immunoSEQ multiplex PCR; TCRdb lists only in-frame clones, some missing. The sample holds hundreds of thousands of clones, roughly 16% seen once. Sequenced sample: naive CD4+ T cells from blood. The receptor set was obtained from a man younger than 35 in good health.

The V call is TRBV29-1, the J call TRBJ2-7, with unresolved D. The germline V gene has CDR1 SQVTM and CDR2 ANQGSEA. Trimming shortened V by 5 bases and J by 3 bases, and 14 bases separated the two germline ends. The CDR3 length is 13 residues. The CDR3 region is CSVPRILRYEQYF. CDR3 bases: TGCAGCGTTCCCCGGATACTACGCTACGAGCAGTACTTC.

V gene TRBV28 combines with J gene TRBJ2-7, with 8 positions matching TRBD1. This CDR3 region has 13 residues. CDR1 is MDHEN and CDR2 is SYDVKM in the germline V gene. V gave up 10 bases and J gave up 2 bases; unmatched junction bases: 7. In DNA form, the CDR3 reads TGTGCCACCAGAAAGACAGGGGCCTACGAGCAGTACTTC. It codes for CATRKTGAYEQYF.

As regards this clone: In the same sample, other DNA sequences code for this CDR3. The rearrangement links TRBV7-2 to TRBJ2-5; D unclear. Germline assignment: CDR1 SGHTA and CDR2 FQGNSA. The CDR3 has 13 amino acids. V was clipped by 2 bases and J by 2 bases, with 6 bases between them. The CDR3 is CASSLRRQETQYF. The DNA of the CDR3 is TGTGCCAGCAGCTTAAGGCGACAAGAGACCCAGTACTTC.

The chain is built from TRBV19 and TRBJ2-1; no reliable D call. The CDR3 has 15 residues. Trimming pared 4 bases from V and 2 bases from J, leaving 12 bases between. Per the germline V gene, CDR1 is LNHDA and CDR2 is SQIVND (reference sequence). The CDR3 loop reads CASSSATLAYNEQFF. The CDR3 DNA follows: TGTGCCAGTAGTAGTGCCACTTTAGCCTACAATGAGCAGTTCTTC.

This clone turned up a few times. The rearrangement joins TRBV6-1 to TRBJ2-4, with D perhaps TRBD1 (6 bases). The germline gives CDR1 MNHNS, CDR2 SASEGT. This CDR3 contains 16 residues. V lost 4 bases, J lost 2 bases, and 15 bases lay in between. The CDR3 sequence: CASSASGTISKNIQYF. The DNA for the CDR3 is TGTGCCAGCAGTGCCTCCGGGACAATCTCCAAAAACATTCAGTACTTC.

The V call is TRBV6-5, the J call TRBJ1-6; perhaps TRBD1 as D (6 bases). This CDR3 has 15 residues. The V end lost 5 bases, the J end lost 4 bases, and 12 bases lay between the germline ends. The germline V gene has CDR1 MNHEY and CDR2 SVGAGI. The CDR3 region is CASSGGQHYNSPLHF. The CDR3 region has the DNA TGTGCCAGCAGTGGGGGGCAGCATTATAATTCACCCCTCCACTTT.

The V call is TRBV7-9, the J call TRBJ1-2; a possible D gene is TRBD1 (5 bases). Per germline, CDR1 SEHNR and CDR2 FQNEAQ (reference sequence). Deletions cut 5 bases from V and 5 bases from J, with 18 bases between. This CDR3 has 15 amino acids. DNA for the CDR3: TGTGCCAGCAGCCCGGGGTCCAGGGACCTATATGGCTACACCTTC. It yields the protein CASSPGSRDLYGYTF.

The chain carries TRBV5-4 and TRBJ2-3; TRBD1 is a possible D gene (6 bases). The V and J ends lost 0 bases and 0 bases respectively, with 14 bases between them. This CDR3 has 17 amino acids. In germline, CDR1 is SGHNT, CDR2 YYREEE (reference sequence). CDR3 in amino acids: CASSLGGRSSSTDTQYF. As DNA, the CDR3 is TGTGCCAGCAGCTTGGGGGGGCGCAGTTCTAGCACAGATACGCAGTATTTT.

This clone was seen a few times. The chain has TRBV4-1 and TRBJ1-5; D is uncertain. CDR3 length equals 16 residues. Trimming took 3 bases from V and 5 from J, leaving 17 bases between them. CDR1 is MGHRA and CDR2 is YSYEKL in the germline V gene. The CDR3 here is CASSQVGGRVDQPQHF. The CDR3 region has the DNA TGCGCCAGCAGCCAGGTTGGAGGGAGGGTTGATCAGCCCCAGCATTTT.

The sample holds a few counts of this clone. The chain has TRBV30 and TRBJ1-1; a weak D match, TRBD1 (5 bases). CDR3 size: 14 residues. Trimming cost V 2 bases and J 6 bases, with 16 bases left between them. The germline gives CDR1 GTSNPN, CDR2 SVGIG (reference sequence). The CDR3 region has the DNA TGTGCCTGGAGTTTCGGCTATAAAGGGGCTGAAGCTTTCTTT. It yields the protein CAWSFGYKGAEAFF.

The V call is TRBV7-2, the J call TRBJ2-4; the match to TRBD1 covers 10 bases. J was trimmed by 5 bases and V by 1 base; bases with no gene match: 2. Germline-derived CDR1 and CDR2 are SGHTA and FQGNSA. The CDR3 extends over 15 amino acids. The CDR3 region has the DNA TGTGCCAGCAGCTTAGGAGGGACAGGGGAAAACATTCAGTACTTC. Its protein product is CASSLGGTGENIQYF.

This clone showed up just a few times. The chain employs TRBV29-1 and TRBJ2-7; D unresolved. There are 13 residues in the CDR3. In germline, CDR1 is SQVTM, CDR2 ANQGSEA. V was cut by 6 bases and J by 4 bases, with 16 bases left in between. The chain's CDR3 is CSVSMFAGYEQYF. For the CDR3, the DNA is TGCAGCGTCTCAATGTTTGCCGGTTACGAGCAGTACTTC.

The gene calls are TRBV5-6 and TRBJ1-2; unclear D gene. The CDR3 is 13 residues long. In germline, CDR1 is SGHDT, CDR2 YYEEEE. V shed 1 base and J shed 2 bases, with 6 bases lying between them. As DNA, the CDR3 is TGTGCCAGCAGCTTGCACGGAAACTATGGCTACACCTTC. Its protein product is CASSLHGNYGYTF.

This chain links TRBV2 with TRBJ2-3; D is unresolved. Germline V gives CDR1 SNHLY, CDR2 FYNNEI. Trimming removed 7 bases from V and 4 bases from J, with 12 bases in between. This CDR3 has 13 residues. The CDR3 sequence: CASNPVPADTQYF. The CDR3 bases are TGTGCCAGCAATCCCGTTCCGGCAGATACGCAGTATTTT.

This rearrangement joins TRBV10-3 to TRBJ2-5; 15 bases fit TRBD2. The CDR3 has 18 residues. Trimming removed 6 bases from V and 1 base from J; junction bases left unmatched: 9. Germline V gene sequence: CDR1 ENHRY, CDR2 SYGVKD. Here the CDR3 reads CAIRTGTSGGITQETQYF. CDR3 in DNA: TGTGCCATCAGGACCGGGACTAGCGGGGGGATCACCCAAGAGACCCAGTACTTC.

This clone was counted a single time. The chain links TRBV28 to TRBJ2-7; D uncertain. V lost 2 bases to trimming and J lost 3 bases, with 8 bases between them. The CDR3 is made up of 13 amino acids. CDR1 and CDR2 (germline): MDHEN, SYDVKM. CDR3 in DNA: TGTGCCAGCAGTTTAAACGGGTTCTACGAGCAGTACTTC. It translates to CASSLNGFYEQYF.

The CDR3 loop is CASSLTGAPEAFF. The CDR3 bases are TGTGCCAGCAGTTTGACAGGTGCCCCTGAAGCTTTCTTT. The rearrangement links TRBV28 to TRBJ1-1; maybe TRBD1 (6 bases). The CDR3 has 13 residues. Germline CDR1 MDHEN, CDR2 SYDVKM. Trimming shortened V by 3 bases and J by 6 bases, and 11 bases separated the two germline ends. Full variable domain (remainder filled in from reference TRBV28 and TRBJ1-1): DVKVTQSSRYLVKRTGEKVFLECVQDMDHENMFWYRQDPGLGLRLIYFSYDVKMKEKGDIPEGYSVSREKKERFSLILESASTNQTSMYLCASSLTGAPEAFFGQGTRLTVV.

The table lists this clone with a few counts. V is TRBV5-1 and J is TRBJ2-7; TRBD1 matches 8 bases. The CDR3 runs to 15 residues. Germline CDR1 reads SGHRS; CDR2 reads YFSETQ. Unmatched junction bases numbered 6, after V lost 2 bases and J lost 2 bases. CDR3 in DNA: TGCGCCAGCAGCTTCCTGACAGGGGCTACCTACGAGCAGTACTTC. Its translation is CASSFLTGATYEQYF.

The rearrangement links TRBV5-1 to TRBJ1-1, with 7 nucleotides matching TRBD1. The CDR3 is 16 amino acids. The junction had 12 bases not matched to a gene; V was cut back by 2 bases and J by 5 bases. Germline V gives CDR1 SGHRS, CDR2 YFSETQ. The DNA of the CDR3 is TGCGCCAGCAGCTTTGGACAGGCCTCCAGGGGTACTGAAGCTTTCTTT. Protein product: CASSFGQASRGTEAFF. Full variable domain (rest looked up from reference TRBV5-1 and TRBJ1-1): KAGVTQTPRYLIKTRGQQVTLSCSPISGHRSVSWYQQTPGQGLQFLFEYFSETQRNKGNFPGRFSGRQFSNSRSEMNVSTLELGDSALYLCASSFGQASRGTEAFFGQGTRLTVV.

With regard to this clone: Germline is not matched at one junction end, which may reflect a read error. The chain links TRBV7-7 to TRBJ2-2, with D unresolved. CDR1 and CDR2 (germline): SSHAT, FNYEAQ (reference sequence). CDR3 length equals 17 residues. The CDR3 sequence is CASSLTPNPPNTGELFF. The DNA for the CDR3 is TGTGCTAGCAGCTTAACCCCCAATCCCCCAAACACCGGGGAGCTGTTTTTT.

This clone was seen more than once but under ten times. The V gene is TRBV4-1, the J gene TRBJ2-7; perhaps D is TRBD1 or TRBD2 (6 bases each). The ends were cut back, 0 bases at V and 4 bases at J, with 13 bases in the middle. The germline gives CDR1 MGHRA, CDR2 YSYEKL. This CDR3 has 15 residues. CDR3 in amino acids: CASSQDTQGRYEQYF. Written as DNA, the CDR3 is TGCGCCAGCAGCCAAGATACCCAGGGGAGGTACGAGCAGTACTTC.

The chain is built from TRBV7-2 and TRBJ1-1, with D hard to call. Trimming shortened V by 3 bases and J by 1 base, and 9 bases separated the two germline ends. CDR1 and CDR2 (germline): SGHTA, FQGNSA. The CDR3 is 14 amino acids. This CDR3 is CASSLFLGNTEAFF. The CDR3 DNA reads TGTGCCAGCAGCTTGTTTTTGGGGAACACTGAAGCTTTCTTT. The entire variable domain, with the rest obtained from reference TRBV7-2 and TRBJ1-1, is as follows: GAGVSQSPSNKVTEKGKDVELRCDPISGHTALYWYRQSLGQGLEFLIYFQGNSAPDKSGLPSDRFSAERTGGSVSTLTIQRTQQEDSAVYLCASSLFLGNTEAFFGQGTRLTVV.